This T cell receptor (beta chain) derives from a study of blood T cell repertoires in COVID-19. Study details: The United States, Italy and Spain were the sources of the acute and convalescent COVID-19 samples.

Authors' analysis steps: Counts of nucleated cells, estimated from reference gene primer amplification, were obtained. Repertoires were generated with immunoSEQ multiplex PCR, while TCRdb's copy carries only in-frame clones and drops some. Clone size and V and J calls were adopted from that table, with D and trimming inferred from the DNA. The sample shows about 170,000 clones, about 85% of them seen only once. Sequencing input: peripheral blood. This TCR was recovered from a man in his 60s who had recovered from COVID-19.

CDR3 DNA sequence: TGTGCCAGCAGTCATAGGGGACAGGGACGGTACGAGCAGTACTTC. Translated: CASSHRGQGRYEQYF. The V and J genes are TRBV6-5 and TRBJ2-7, with 9 nucleotides matching TRBD1. The length of the CDR3 is 15 residues. CDR1 and CDR2 from the germline V gene are MNHEY and SVGAGI. V lost 5 bases to trimming and J lost 4 bases; unmatched junction nucleotides: 9.